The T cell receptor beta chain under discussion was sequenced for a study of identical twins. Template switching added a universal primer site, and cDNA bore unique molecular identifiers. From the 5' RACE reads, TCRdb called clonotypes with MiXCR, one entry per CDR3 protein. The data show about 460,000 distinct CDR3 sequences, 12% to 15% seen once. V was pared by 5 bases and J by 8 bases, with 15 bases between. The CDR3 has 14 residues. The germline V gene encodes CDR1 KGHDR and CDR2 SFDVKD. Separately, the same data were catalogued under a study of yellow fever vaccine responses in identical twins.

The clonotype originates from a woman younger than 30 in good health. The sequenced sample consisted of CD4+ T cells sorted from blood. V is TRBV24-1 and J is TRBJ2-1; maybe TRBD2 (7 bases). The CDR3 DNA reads TGTGCCACCAGTGCGGCAGGGGAGGGCGATGAGCAGTTCTTC. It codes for CATSAAGEGDEQFF.